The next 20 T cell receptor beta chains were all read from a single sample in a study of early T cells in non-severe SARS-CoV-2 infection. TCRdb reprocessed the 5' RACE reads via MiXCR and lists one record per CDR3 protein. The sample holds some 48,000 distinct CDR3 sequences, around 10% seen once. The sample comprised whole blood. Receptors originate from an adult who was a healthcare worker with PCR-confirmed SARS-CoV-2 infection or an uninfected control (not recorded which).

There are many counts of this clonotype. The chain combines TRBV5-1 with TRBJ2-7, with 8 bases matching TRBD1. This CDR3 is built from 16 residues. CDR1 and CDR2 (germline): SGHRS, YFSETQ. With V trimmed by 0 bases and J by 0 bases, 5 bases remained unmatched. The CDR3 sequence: CASSLDRGFTSYEQYF. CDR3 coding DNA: TGCGCCAGCAGCTTGGACAGGGGGTTTACCTCCTACGAGCAGTACTTC.

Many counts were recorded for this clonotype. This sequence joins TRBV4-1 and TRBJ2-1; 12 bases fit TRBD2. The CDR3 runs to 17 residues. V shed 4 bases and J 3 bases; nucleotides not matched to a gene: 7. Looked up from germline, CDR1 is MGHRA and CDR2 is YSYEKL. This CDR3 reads CASSRATSGSYYNEQFF. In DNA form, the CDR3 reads TGCGCCAGCAGCCGGGCGACTAGCGGGAGTTACTACAATGAGCAGTTCTTC.

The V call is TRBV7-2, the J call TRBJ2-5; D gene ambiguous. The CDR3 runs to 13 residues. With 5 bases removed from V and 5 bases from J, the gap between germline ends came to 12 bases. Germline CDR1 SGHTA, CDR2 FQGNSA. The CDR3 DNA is TGTGCCAGCAGCCCCAGCAGGCGGGAGACCCAGTACTTC. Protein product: CASSPSRRETQYF.

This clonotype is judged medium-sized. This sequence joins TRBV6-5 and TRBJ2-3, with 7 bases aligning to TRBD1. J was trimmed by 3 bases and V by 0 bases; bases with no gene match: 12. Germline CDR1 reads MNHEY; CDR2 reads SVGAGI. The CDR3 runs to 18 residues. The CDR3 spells CASSYSAGGSRLTDTQYF. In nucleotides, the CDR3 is TGTGCCAGCAGTTACTCAGCAGGGGGTAGCAGACTTACAGATACGCAGTATTTT.

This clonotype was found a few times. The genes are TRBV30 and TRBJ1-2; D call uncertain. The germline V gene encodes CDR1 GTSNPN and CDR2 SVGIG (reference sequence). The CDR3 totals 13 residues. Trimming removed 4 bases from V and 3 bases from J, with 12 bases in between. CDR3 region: CAWTLPGYYGYTF. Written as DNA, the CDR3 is TGTGCCTGGACGCTGCCAGGCTACTATGGCTACACCTTC.

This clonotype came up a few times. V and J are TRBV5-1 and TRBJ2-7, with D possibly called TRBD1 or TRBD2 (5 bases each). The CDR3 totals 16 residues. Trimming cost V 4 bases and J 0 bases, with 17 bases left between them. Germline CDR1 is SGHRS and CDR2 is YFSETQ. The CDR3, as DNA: TGCGCCAGCAGCCGTTTACCGGGACCGAGCTCCTACGAGCAGTACTTC. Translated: CASSRLPGPSSYEQYF.

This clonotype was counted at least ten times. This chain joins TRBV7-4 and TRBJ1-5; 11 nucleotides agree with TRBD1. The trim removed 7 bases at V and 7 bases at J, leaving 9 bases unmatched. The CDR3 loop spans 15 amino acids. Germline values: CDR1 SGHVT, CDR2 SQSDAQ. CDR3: CASTPLGQGGQPQHF. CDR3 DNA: TGTGCCAGCACCCCGTTGGGACAGGGGGGGCAGCCCCAGCATTTT.

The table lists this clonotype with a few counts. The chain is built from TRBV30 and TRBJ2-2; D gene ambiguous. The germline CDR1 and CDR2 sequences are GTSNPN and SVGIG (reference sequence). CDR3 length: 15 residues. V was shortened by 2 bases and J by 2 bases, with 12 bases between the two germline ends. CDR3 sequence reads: CAWSKEPRNTGELFF. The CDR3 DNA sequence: TGTGCCTGGAGTAAGGAGCCCAGAAACACCGGGGAGCTGTTTTTT.

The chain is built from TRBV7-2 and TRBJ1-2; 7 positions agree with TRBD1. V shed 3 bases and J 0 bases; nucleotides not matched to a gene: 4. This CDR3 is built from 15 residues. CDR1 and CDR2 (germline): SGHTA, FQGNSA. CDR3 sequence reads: CASSFADRANYGYTF. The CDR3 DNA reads TGTGCCAGCAGCTTTGCAGACAGGGCTAACTATGGCTACACCTTC.

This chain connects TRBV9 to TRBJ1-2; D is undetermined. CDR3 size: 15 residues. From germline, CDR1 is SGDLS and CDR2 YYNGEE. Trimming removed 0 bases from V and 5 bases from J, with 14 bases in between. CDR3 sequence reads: CASSVGQPGSYGYTF. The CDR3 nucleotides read TGTGCCAGCAGCGTAGGTCAGCCGGGATCTTATGGCTACACCTTC. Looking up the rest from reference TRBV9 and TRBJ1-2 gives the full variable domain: DSGVTQTPKHLITATGQRVTLRCSPRSGDLSVYWYQQSLDQGLQFLIQYYNGEERAKGNILERFSAQQFPDLHSELNLSSLELGDSALYFCASSVGQPGSYGYTFGSGTRLTVV.

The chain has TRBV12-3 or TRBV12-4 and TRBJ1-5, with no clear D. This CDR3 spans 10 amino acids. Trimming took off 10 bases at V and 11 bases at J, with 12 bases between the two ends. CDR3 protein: CAIYPRAQHF. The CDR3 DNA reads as TGTGCCATCTATCCTCGGGCCCAGCATTTT.

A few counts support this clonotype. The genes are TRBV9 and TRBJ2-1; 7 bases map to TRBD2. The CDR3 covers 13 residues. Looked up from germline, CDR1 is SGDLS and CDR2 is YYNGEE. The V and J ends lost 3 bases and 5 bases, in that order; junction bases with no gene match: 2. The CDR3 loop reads CASSEAGDNEQFF. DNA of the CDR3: TGTGCCAGCAGCGAGGCGGGGGACAATGAGCAGTTCTTC.

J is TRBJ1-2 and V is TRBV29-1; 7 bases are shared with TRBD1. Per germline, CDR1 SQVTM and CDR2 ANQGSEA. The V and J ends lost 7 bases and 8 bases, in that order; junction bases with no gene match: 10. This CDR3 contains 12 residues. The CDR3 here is CSARDSGEGYTF. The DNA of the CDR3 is TGCAGCGCCAGGGACAGTGGGGAAGGCTACACCTTC. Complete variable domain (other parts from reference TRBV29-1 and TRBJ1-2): SAVISQKPSRDICQRGTSLTIQCQVDSQVTMMFWYRQQPGQSLTLIATANQGSEATYESGFVIDKFPISRPNLTFSTLTVSNMSPEDSSIYLCSARDSGEGYTFGSGTRLTVV.

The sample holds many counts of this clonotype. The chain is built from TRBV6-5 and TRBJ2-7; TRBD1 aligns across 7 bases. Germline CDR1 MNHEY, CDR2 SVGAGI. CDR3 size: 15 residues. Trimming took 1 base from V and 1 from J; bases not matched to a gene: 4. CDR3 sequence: CASSYYGTASYEQYF. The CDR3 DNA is TGTGCCAGCAGTTACTATGGGACAGCTTCCTACGAGCAGTACTTC.

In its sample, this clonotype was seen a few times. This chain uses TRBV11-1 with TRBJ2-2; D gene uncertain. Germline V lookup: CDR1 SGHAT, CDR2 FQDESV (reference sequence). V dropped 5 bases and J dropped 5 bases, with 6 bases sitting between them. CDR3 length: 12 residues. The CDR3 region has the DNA TGTGCCAGCAGCCCCCAGACCGGGGAGCTGTTTTTT. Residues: CASSPQTGELFF.

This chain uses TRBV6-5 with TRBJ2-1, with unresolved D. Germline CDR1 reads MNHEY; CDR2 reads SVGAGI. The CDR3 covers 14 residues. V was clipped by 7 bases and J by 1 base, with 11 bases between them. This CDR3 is CASKRGPSYNEQFF. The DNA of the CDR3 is TGTGCCAGCAAGCGAGGACCTTCCTACAATGAGCAGTTCTTC.

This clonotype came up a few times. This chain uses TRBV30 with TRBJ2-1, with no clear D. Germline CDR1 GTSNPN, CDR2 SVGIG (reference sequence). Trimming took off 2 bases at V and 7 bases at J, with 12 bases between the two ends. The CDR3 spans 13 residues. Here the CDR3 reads CAWSLRRQNEQFF. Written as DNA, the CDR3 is TGTGCCTGGAGTCTTCGTAGACAAAATGAGCAGTTCTTC.

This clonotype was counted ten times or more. This CDR3 reads CASSLRGVADTQYF. The CDR3 DNA follows: TGTGCCAGCAGCTTGCGGGGTGTAGCAGATACGCAGTATTTT. The chain recombines TRBV7-2 with TRBJ2-3; D may be TRBD2 (6 bases). This CDR3 contains 14 residues. Trimming removed 3 bases at V and 4 bases at J, with 11 bases between. Germline V gene lookup returns CDR1 SGHTA and CDR2 FQGNSA.

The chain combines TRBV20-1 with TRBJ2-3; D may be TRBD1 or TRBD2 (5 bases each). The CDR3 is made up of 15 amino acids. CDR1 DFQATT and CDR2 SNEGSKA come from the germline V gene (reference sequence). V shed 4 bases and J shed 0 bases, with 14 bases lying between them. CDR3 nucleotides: TGCAGTGCTACTATCGGGGCACAGAGCACAGATACGCAGTATTTT. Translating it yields CSATIGAQSTDTQYF.

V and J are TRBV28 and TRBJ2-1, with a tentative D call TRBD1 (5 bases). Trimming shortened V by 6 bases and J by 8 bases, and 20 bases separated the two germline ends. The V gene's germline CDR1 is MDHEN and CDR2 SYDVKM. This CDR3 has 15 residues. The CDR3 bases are TGTGCCAGCAGCCGTTCCCCGACAGCCGTCGATGAGCAGTTCTTC. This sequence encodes CASSRSPTAVDEQFF.